The present TCR beta chain was sequenced within a study of blood T cell repertoires in COVID-19. Across the study: Some COVID-19 samples were acute and others convalescent; all came from the United States, Italy and Spain. From T cells, B-cell-depleted T cells, or PBMCs came the material, which was cDNA or gDNA.

In the source study's methods: Reference gene primer amplification gave nucleated cell count estimates. Produced via immunoSEQ multiplex PCR; TCRdb's table is partial and in-frame only. V and J calls and clone size follow that table, whereas D and trimming were derived from the DNA. Of over 100,000 clones in the sample, 84% were seen once. From germline, CDR1 is SGHDT and CDR2 YYEEEE. There are 12 residues in the CDR3. V shed 6 bases and J shed 6 bases, with 12 bases lying between them. Sequencing was carried out using peripheral blood. The chain carries TRBV5-6 and TRBJ1-1, with D perhaps matching TRBD1 (6 bases). This clonotype originated in a man in his forties or fifties with active or convalescent COVID-19. The CDR3 DNA follows: TGTGCCAGCAAATCCGGGACATCTGAAGCTTTCTTT. Translating it yields CASKSGTSEAFF.